One sample yielded the 23 T cell receptor beta chains listed below, sequenced in a study of glioma-infiltrating T cells after dendritic cell vaccination. Regarding time point: after dendritic cell vaccination, including at tumor progression/relapse. Assay: immunoSEQ multiplex PCR; the TCRdb copy retains only in-frame clones and omits some. The table has around 83,000 clones, around 85% seen once. The sample here was blood, taken after dendritic cell vaccination. The receptors derive from a human donor with glioblastoma.

This chain joins TRBV12-2 and TRBJ2-5; whether TRBD1, the table's D call, matches the DNA was not checked. TRBV12-2 has pseudogene status. The CDR3 loop spans 11 amino acids. CDR3 in amino acids: CASRSGVTQYF. CDR3 nucleotides: TGTGCAAGTCGCTCAGGGGTGACCCAGTACTTC.

The CDR3, as DNA: TGTGCCAGCAGCTTTGACAGGGCCACGTACAATGAGCAGTTCTTC. It codes for CASSFDRATYNEQFF. V is TRBV9 and J is TRBJ2-1, with 7 bases that match TRBD1. Germline V lookup: CDR1 SGDLS, CDR2 YYNGEE. With 4 bases clipped from V and 4 bases from J, the junction kept 8 bases outside the gene matches. The CDR3 totals 15 residues.

This chain uses TRBV29-1 with TRBJ1-1; D might be TRBD1 (6 bases). Germline CDR1 and CDR2: SQVTM and ANQGSEA. The CDR3 sequence is 11 residues long. V was pared by 1 base and J by 7 bases, with 7 bases between. DNA for the CDR3: TGCAGCGTTGAAGGGACAGTTGAAGCTTTCTTT. It yields the protein CSVEGTVEAFF.

This clone appeared a few times. This chain uses TRBV18 with TRBJ2-7, with 10 bases that match TRBD1. Germline V CDR1 and CDR2: KGHSH, LQKENI. The V and J ends lost 5 bases and 1 base, in that order; junction bases with no gene match: 8. The CDR3 is 16 residues long. The CDR3 is CASSDGTGDLSYEQYF. The CDR3 DNA reads as TGTGCCAGCTCAGACGGGACAGGGGATTTATCCTACGAGCAGTACTTC.

The rearrangement links TRBV5-4 to TRBJ1-2; D is perhaps TRBD1 (5 bases). V was clipped by 0 bases and J by 3 bases, with 15 bases between them. The CDR3 contains 16 residues. Germline CDR1 reads SGHNT; CDR2 reads YYREEE (reference sequence). The CDR3 reads CASSLVMTDPYYGYTF. DNA for the CDR3: TGTGCCAGCAGCTTGGTAATGACAGATCCTTACTATGGCTACACCTTC.

The genes are TRBV19 and TRBJ2-7; 7 bases fit TRBD2. V gave up 6 bases and J gave up 2 bases; unmatched junction bases: 13. Germline V gene sequence: CDR1 LNHDA, CDR2 SQIVND (reference sequence). CDR3 length: 16 residues. The CDR3 spells CASSGAGGGATYEQYF. The CDR3 DNA reads as TGTGCCAGTAGCGGGGCAGGCGGGGGTGCAACCTACGAGCAGTACTTC.

The chain uses TRBV4-1 and TRBJ2-7; 10 bases are a match to TRBD2. The CDR3 has 16 residues. V shed 0 bases, J shed 4 bases, and the junction held 6 bases outside the gene matches. The germline V gene has CDR1 MGHRA and CDR2 YSYEKL. CDR3 amino acids: CASSQDRGSGGYEQYF. The CDR3 DNA is TGCGCCAGCAGCCAAGATCGGGGTAGCGGGGGGTACGAGCAGTACTTC.

This sequence joins TRBV29-1 and TRBJ2-5; possibly TRBD1 for D (6 bases). V was cut by 4 bases and J by 3 bases, with 9 bases left in between. The CDR3 has 12 amino acids. Looked up from germline, CDR1 is SQVTM and CDR2 is ANQGSEA. DNA of the CDR3: TGCAGCGTTGGGCAGGGGAAAGAGACCCAGTACTTC. Protein: CSVGQGKETQYF.

The chain links TRBV6-6 to TRBJ2-7, with D perhaps TRBD2 (6 bases). CDR3 length: 15 amino acids. The germline V gene encodes CDR1 MNHNY and CDR2 SVGAGI (reference sequence). V was pared by 2 bases and J by 0 bases, with 11 bases between. The DNA of the CDR3 is TGTGCCAGCAGTTACGGGGCGGGAAGCTCCTACGAGCAGTACTTC. Translated, it gives CASSYGAGSSYEQYF.

The gene calls are TRBV2 and TRBJ1-2; 10 nucleotides match TRBD1. Germline trimming cut 5 bases from V and 2 bases from J; bases unmatched to any gene: 11. CDR1 and CDR2 (germline): SNHLY, FYNNEI. The CDR3 length is 17 residues. The CDR3 here is CASSTSGTGAGNYGYTF. In nucleotides, the CDR3 is TGTGCCAGCAGTACATCCGGGACAGGGGCCGGGAACTATGGCTACACCTTC.

The genes are TRBV20-1 and TRBJ1-1; D not certain. This CDR3 is built from 11 residues. V was pared by 3 bases and J by 6 bases, with 8 bases between. Germline V gene sequence: CDR1 DFQATT, CDR2 SNEGSKA (reference sequence). The CDR3 loop reads CSASEYSEAFF. The CDR3 DNA reads as TGCAGTGCTAGTGAGTATTCTGAAGCTTTCTTT.

DNA of the CDR3: TGTGCCAGCAGTTATGGGGGGGGATTCAATGAGCAGTTCTTC. It codes for CASSYGGGFNEQFF. The V and J genes are TRBV6-5 and TRBJ2-1, with 7 bases aligning to TRBD2. This CDR3 contains 14 residues. From germline, CDR1 is MNHEY and CDR2 SVGAGI. V lost 3 bases and J lost 6; bases outside the gene matches: 5.

The V and J genes are TRBV21-1 and TRBJ2-7; the D call TRBD1 from the table was never checked on the DNA. TRBV21-1 is shown as a pseudogene. This CDR3 region has 18 residues. CDR3 nucleotide sequence: TGTGCCAGCAGCCCTCGTCACCACCCCCGGGACAGGGGTCTCGAGCAGTACTTC. This sequence encodes CASSPRHHPRDRGLEQYF.

This rearrangement joins TRBV15 to TRBJ2-1; D perhaps matches TRBD2 (6 bases). V shed 4 bases and J shed 7 bases, with 26 bases lying between them. The CDR3 spans 18 residues. Germline V gives CDR1 LNHNV, CDR2 YYDKDF (reference sequence). CDR3 coding DNA: TGTGCCACCAGCATTCGGACTATCAACTCCCCCGGTTGGAATGAGCAGTTCTTC. Translating it yields CATSIRTINSPGWNEQFF.

V and J are TRBV6-5 and TRBJ2-7; 9 nucleotides align to TRBD1. Germline V lookup: CDR1 MNHEY, CDR2 SVGAGI. This CDR3 is built from 15 residues. The junction had 8 bases not matched to a gene; V was cut back by 5 bases and J by 3 bases. CDR3 amino acids: CASSRGQGPNYEQYF. Written as DNA, the CDR3 is TGTGCCAGCAGTCGAGGACAGGGGCCTAACTACGAGCAGTACTTC.

This chain uses TRBV5-1 with TRBJ2-7; no firm D call. The CDR3 spans 11 residues. CDR1 is SGHRS, CDR2 YFSETQ, per germline. The V and J ends lost 6 bases and 9 bases respectively, with 13 bases between them. CDR3 DNA sequence: TGCGCCAGCAAAGGAGAGGAGATGCAGTACTTC. Translating it yields CASKGEEMQYF.

V usage is TRBV2 and J usage is TRBJ2-7; 11 bases fit TRBD1. The CDR3 spans 14 residues. The V gene end was trimmed by 8 bases and the J gene end by 4 bases; junction bases not matched to a gene: 7. Germline assignment: CDR1 SNHLY and CDR2 FYNNEI. The CDR3 is CASGGRDRGYEQYF. The DNA for the CDR3 is TGTGCCAGCGGGGGGAGGGACAGGGGGTACGAGCAGTACTTC.

The chain employs TRBV4-3 and TRBJ2-1; D is perhaps TRBD2 (7 bases). Germline values: CDR1 LGHNA, CDR2 YSLEER. V was trimmed by 0 bases and J by 9 bases, leaving 15 bases between them. The CDR3 loop spans 15 amino acids. In DNA, the CDR3 is TGCGCCAGCAGCCAAGATATTGGGGGGGCCCCTGAGCAGTTCTTC. Translated: CASSQDIGGAPEQFF.

The chain carries TRBV28 and TRBJ1-5; 10 bases align to TRBD1. Germline V gives CDR1 MDHEN, CDR2 SYDVKM. CDR3 length equals 18 residues. V dropped 1 base and J dropped 2; count of bases not matched to a gene: 8. The CDR3 here is CASSLSDRGYIGNQPQHF. CDR3 nucleotides: TGTGCCAGCAGTTTATCGGACAGGGGGTACATAGGCAATCAGCCCCAGCATTTT. The variable domain in full, completed from reference TRBV28 and TRBJ1-5, reads DVKVTQSSRYLVKRTGEKVFLECVQDMDHENMFWYRQDPGLGLRLIYFSYDVKMKEKGDIPEGYSVSREKKERFSLILESASTNQTSMYLCASSLSDRGYIGNQPQHFGDGTRLSIL.

The chain employs TRBV2 and TRBJ2-7; 8 bases match TRBD1. V lost 5 bases to trimming and J lost 4 bases; unmatched junction nucleotides: 10. The germline V gene has CDR1 SNHLY and CDR2 FYNNEI. The CDR3 is made up of 15 amino acids. The CDR3: CASSRVRQGSYEQYF. DNA of the CDR3: TGTGCCAGCAGTAGGGTCAGACAGGGGTCTTACGAGCAGTACTTC.

The CDR3 region is CASSSFTGELFF. CDR3 sequence (DNA): TGTGCCAGCAGCTCTTTTACCGGGGAGCTGTTTTTT. The chain is built from TRBV13 and TRBJ2-2, with D unclear. The V end was cut by 4 bases, the J end by 5 bases, with 5 bases between. The germline CDR1 and CDR2 sequences are PRHDT and FYEKMQ (reference sequence). This CDR3 is 12 amino acids long. Drawing the rest from reference TRBV13 and TRBJ2-2, the complete variable domain is AAGVIQSPRHLIKEKRETATLKCYPIPRHDTVYWYQQGPGQDPQFLISFYEKMQSDKGSIPDRFSAQQFSDYHSELNMSSLELGDSALYFCASSSFTGELFFGEGSRLTVL.

The chain combines TRBV5-6 with TRBJ1-2; D gene unclear. Per the germline V gene, CDR1 is SGHDT and CDR2 is YYEEEE. The CDR3 has 13 amino acids. Trimming removed 4 bases at V and 4 bases at J, with 11 bases between. The CDR3 here is CASSLDGPYGYTF. CDR3 DNA sequence: TGTGCCAGCAGCCTGGACGGTCCCTATGGCTACACCTTC.

The V and J genes are TRBV18 and TRBJ1-1; 7 bases align to TRBD1. CDR1 and CDR2 from the germline V gene are KGHSH and LQKENI. V trimming: 6 bases; J trimming: 0 bases; junction bases outside the gene matches: 7. The CDR3 spans 15 residues. CDR3 in DNA: TGTGCCAGCTCCCTCGGACAGGCCTTGAACACTGAAGCTTTCTTT. Translated, it gives CASSLGQALNTEAFF.